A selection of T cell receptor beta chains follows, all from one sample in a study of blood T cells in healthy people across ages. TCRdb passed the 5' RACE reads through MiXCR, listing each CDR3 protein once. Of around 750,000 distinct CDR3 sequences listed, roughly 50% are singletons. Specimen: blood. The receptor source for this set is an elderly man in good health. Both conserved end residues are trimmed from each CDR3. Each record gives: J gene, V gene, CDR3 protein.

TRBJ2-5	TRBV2	ASRVMLETQY
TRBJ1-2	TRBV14	ASSQVDRGLNGYT
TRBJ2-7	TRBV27	ASSLQSGGGRTSYEQY
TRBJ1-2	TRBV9	ASSVEATSNYGYT
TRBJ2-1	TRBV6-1	ASRRQGHNEQF
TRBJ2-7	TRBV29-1	SAGHQLYEQY
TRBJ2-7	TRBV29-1	SVWGGLAGSSYEQY
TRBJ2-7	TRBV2	ASSDPQGAREQY
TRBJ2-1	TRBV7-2	ASSLASHEQF
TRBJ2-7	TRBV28	ASSLFQGKAYEQY
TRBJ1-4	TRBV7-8	ATAAGLINEKLF
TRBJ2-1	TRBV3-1	ASTRLGYDEQF
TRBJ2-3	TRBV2	ASSERLAGVVDTQY
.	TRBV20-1	SARDRGQTYEQY
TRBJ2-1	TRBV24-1	ATSHPADVNEQF
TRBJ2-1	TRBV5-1	ASSKNQGPYNEQF
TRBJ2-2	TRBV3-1	ASSQRQFNTGELF
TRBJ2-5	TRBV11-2	ASSLAGHRRETQY
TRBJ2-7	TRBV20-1	SARDPSGAASYEQY
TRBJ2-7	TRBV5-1	ASSLVRGTDEQY
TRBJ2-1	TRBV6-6	ASSPQGSLTYNEQF
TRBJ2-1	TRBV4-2	ASSPRTSGRLDEQF
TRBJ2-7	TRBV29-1	SARKGESGPLEQY
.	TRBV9	ASSVGPGLAGEYEQY
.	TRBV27	ATGRDEQY
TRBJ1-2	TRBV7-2	ASSLSRDYGCT
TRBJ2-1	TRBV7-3	ASSLRAGGGSYNEQF
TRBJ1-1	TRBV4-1	ASSQTGPNLNTEAF